These 22 T cell receptor beta chains came from one sample sequenced in a study of cytomegalovirus exposure and HLA in healthy donors. The PCR used 60 Vbeta and 13 Jbeta primers. Repertoires were generated with immunoSEQ multiplex PCR, while TCRdb's copy carries only in-frame clones and drops some. The table includes about 85,000 clones, approximately 80% detected once. Sequenced: PBMCs. The receptors were sampled from a man aged 45-60 years in good health and CMV-seropositive.

V is TRBV5-1 and J is TRBJ1-1, with unresolved D. This CDR3 has 14 amino acids. Looked up from germline, CDR1 is SGHRS and CDR2 is YFSETQ. V was shortened by 1 base and J by 7 bases, with 14 bases between the two germline ends. The chain's CDR3 is CASSLRGGPDEAFF. DNA of the CDR3: TGCGCCAGCAGCTTGAGAGGCGGGCCGGATGAAGCTTTCTTT.

The CDR3 reads CASSPRDRGLNYGYTF. CDR3 sequence (DNA): TGTGCCAGCTCACCTAGGGACAGGGGGCTTAACTATGGCTACACCTTC. The J gene is TRBJ1-2, the V gene TRBV18, with 12 bases aligning to TRBD1. This CDR3 contains 16 residues. V shed 3 bases and J 1 base; nucleotides not matched to a gene: 3. Germline V gene lookup returns CDR1 KGHSH and CDR2 LQKENI.

The V call is TRBV7-8, the J call TRBJ1-1; 9 bases map to TRBD1. The trim removed 11 bases at V and 5 bases at J, leaving 15 bases unmatched. The germline V gene encodes CDR1 SGHVS and CDR2 FQNEAQ. The CDR3 loop spans 15 amino acids. The CDR3 reads CARQGTGQSRTEAFF. CDR3 DNA: TGTGCCCGCCAGGGGACAGGGCAAAGTAGGACTGAAGCTTTCTTT.

This clone was detected a few times. V gene TRBV2 combines with J gene TRBJ1-1; 7 nucleotides align to TRBD1. The CDR3 runs to 16 residues. Germline CDR1 and CDR2: SNHLY and FYNNEI. V trimming: 0 bases; J trimming: 3 bases; junction bases outside the gene matches: 7. The CDR3 DNA follows: TGTGCCAGCAGTGAAGCGCGAGGGGGCGCCGACACTGAAGCTTTCTTT. Translation gives CASSEARGGADTEAFF.

This clone showed up just a few times. The rearrangement joins TRBV7-6 to TRBJ2-5, with TRBD2 matching 7 bases. TRBJ2-7 matches the DNA end more closely, so the J call is doubtful. The CDR3 sequence is 13 residues long. Germline CDR1 and CDR2: SGHVS and FNYEAQ. The CDR3 loop is CASRAMGGIEQYF. CDR3 bases: TGTGCCAGCAGAGCGATGGGGGGGATCGAGCAGTACTTC.

As DNA, the CDR3 is TGTGCCAGCAAAACCGGGACAGGGGCGTACGAGCAGTACTTC. This encodes CASKTGTGAYEQYF. The chain carries TRBV6-6 and TRBJ2-7; 10 bases align to TRBD1. The CDR3 has 14 amino acids. V was pared by 7 bases and J by 4 bases, with 7 bases of the junction left unmatched. Germline V lookup: CDR1 MNHNY, CDR2 SVGAGI (reference sequence).

This clone was seen a few times. V is TRBV7-9 and J is TRBJ1-2, with 7 bases aligning to TRBD1. The trim removed 4 bases at V and 7 bases at J, leaving 6 bases unmatched. Looked up from germline, CDR1 is SEHNR and CDR2 is FQNEAQ (reference sequence). There are 13 residues in the CDR3. For the CDR3, the DNA is TGTGCCAGCAGCTACGGGACAGTTTTTGGCTACACCTTC. Protein product: CASSYGTVFGYTF. Using reference TRBV7-9 and TRBJ1-2 for the parts outside the CDR3, the full variable domain is DTGVSQNPRHKITKRGQNVTFRCDPISEHNRLYWYRQTLGQGPEFLTYFQNEAQLEKSRLLSDRFSAERPKGSFSTLEIQRTEQGDSAMYLCASSYGTVFGYTFGSGTRLTVV.

A few counts support this clone. The chain couples TRBV27 to TRBJ2-7, with a possible D match to TRBD1 (5 bases). This CDR3 has 16 amino acids. V was cut by 4 bases and J by 2 bases, with 18 bases left in between. Germline V lookup: CDR1 MNHEY, CDR2 SMNVEV (reference sequence). The CDR3 region is CASSSRTSIPPYEQYF. The CDR3 DNA reads as TGTGCCAGCAGTTCCCGGACATCCATCCCCCCCTACGAGCAGTACTTC.

The V call is TRBV19, the J call TRBJ1-3; a weak D match, TRBD1 (5 bases). The CDR3 runs to 15 residues. Trimming stripped 5 bases from V and 3 bases from J, with 14 bases between. Germline assignment: CDR1 LNHDA and CDR2 SQIVND (reference sequence). The CDR3 loop is CASSELDSNGNTIYF. CDR3 nucleotides: TGTGCCAGTAGTGAACTCGACAGCAATGGAAACACCATATATTTT.

The chain uses TRBV11-2 and TRBJ1-2; 8 nucleotides agree with TRBD1. The CDR3 is made up of 19 amino acids. Per the germline V gene, CDR1 is SGHAT and CDR2 is FQNNGV. With 5 bases clipped from V and 8 bases from J, the junction kept 25 bases outside the gene matches. In DNA, the CDR3 is TGTGCCAGCAGCCACCGGTTAGGGGCTTGGGACAGGTCACATTCAGGCTACACCTTC. It specifies CASSHRLGAWDRSHSGYTF.

The V call is TRBV11-2, the J call TRBJ1-4, with D uncertain. The germline V and J ends were trimmed by 4 bases and 0 bases, with 9 bases remaining between them. There are 15 residues in the CDR3. Germline loops: CDR1 SGHAT, CDR2 FQNNGV. The CDR3 region is CASSSRSATNEKLFF. DNA of the CDR3: TGTGCCAGCAGCTCCCGGAGTGCAACTAATGAAAAACTGTTTTTT.

This sequence joins TRBV14 and TRBJ2-3; D remains ambiguous. V shed 0 bases and J shed 4 bases, with 11 bases lying between them. The CDR3 extends over 15 amino acids. Germline-derived CDR1 and CDR2 are SGHDN and FVKESK. The CDR3 sequence: CASSQDFSSADTQYF. DNA for the CDR3: TGTGCCAGCAGCCAAGATTTTTCGTCCGCAGATACGCAGTATTTT.

This rearrangement joins TRBV28 to TRBJ2-4; 7 nucleotides match TRBD1. With V trimmed by 7 bases and J by 7 bases, 1 base remained unmatched. Germline V lookup: CDR1 MDHEN, CDR2 SYDVKM. The CDR3 consists of 11 residues. CDR3 in amino acids: CASTGQNIQYF. For the CDR3, the DNA is TGTGCCAGCACGGGACAGAACATTCAGTACTTC.

The chain recombines TRBV7-6 with TRBJ2-3; D is possibly TRBD2 (5 bases). The V end lost 1 base, the J end lost 5 bases, and 7 bases lay between the germline ends. The CDR3 spans 13 residues. Germline CDR1 SGHVS, CDR2 FNYEAQ. The CDR3 sequence: CASSLGGQDTQYF. The CDR3 DNA reads TGTGCCAGCAGCTTAGGAGGGCAAGATACGCAGTATTTT.

The chain couples TRBV27 to TRBJ1-1; 10 nucleotides match TRBD1. Germline values: CDR1 MNHEY, CDR2 SMNVEV (reference sequence). The J segment lost 8 bases and the V segment lost 5 bases, leaving 8 bases of the junction unmatched. CDR3 size: 14 residues. CDR3 DNA sequence: TGTGCCAGCAGTATTGACCGGGACAGGGGAGAAGCTTTCTTT. It encodes CASSIDRDRGEAFF.

This clone was counted a single time. The chain recombines TRBV6-1 with TRBJ2-2, with D possibly matching TRBD1 (7 bases). Germline V lookup: CDR1 MNHNS, CDR2 SASEGT. The CDR3 sequence is 15 residues long. V lost 7 bases, J lost 6 bases, and 18 bases lay in between. The chain's CDR3 is CASTDPGGWAGELFF. For the CDR3, the DNA is TGTGCCAGCACCGACCCAGGGGGGTGGGCCGGGGAGCTGTTTTTT.

The chain recombines TRBV11-3 with TRBJ2-5; 9 bases fit TRBD1. The CDR3 extends over 14 amino acids. Germline CDR1 and CDR2: SGHNT and YENEEA. V shed 5 bases, J shed 0 bases, and the junction held 1 base outside the gene matches. The CDR3 loop reads CASSRDRDQETQYF. Written as DNA, the CDR3 is TGTGCCAGCAGCCGGGACAGGGACCAAGAGACCCAGTACTTC. Combining the CDR3 with reference TRBV11-3 and TRBJ2-5 gives the whole variable domain EAGVVQSPRYKIIEKKQPVAFWCNPISGHNTLYWYLQNLGQGPELLIRYENEEAVDDSQLPKDRFSAERLKGVDSTLKIQPAELGDSAVYLCASSRDRDQETQYFGPGTRLLVL.

The chain has TRBV30 and TRBJ1-2; maybe TRBD1 (5 bases). Germline assignment: CDR1 GTSNPN and CDR2 SVGIG (reference sequence). The CDR3 runs 15 residues. The V gene lost 3 bases and the J gene lost 4 bases, with 18 bases spanning the gap. The CDR3 DNA follows: TGTGCCTGGAGCCCCACGCCGGGAGGGACCTATGGCTACACCTTC. It encodes CAWSPTPGGTYGYTF.

This clone was recorded a few times. The gene calls are TRBV30 and TRBJ1-5; no definite D call. The germline V gene has CDR1 GTSNPN and CDR2 SVGIG (reference sequence). The CDR3 consists of 14 residues. V was cut by 0 bases and J by 2 bases, with 8 bases left in between. The CDR3 protein is CAWSVVGGNQPQHF. DNA of the CDR3: TGTGCCTGGAGTGTTGTCGGGGGCAATCAGCCCCAGCATTTT.

The gene calls are TRBV6-1 and TRBJ2-5, with D unclear. CDR3 length: 14 amino acids. Germline assignment: CDR1 MNHNS and CDR2 SASEGT. Between the trimmed V and J ends, which lost 6 bases and 0 bases, there was a span of 11 bases. The CDR3 here is CASRVVEYQETQYF. The CDR3, as DNA: TGTGCCAGCAGGGTTGTGGAGTACCAAGAGACCCAGTACTTC.

The rearrangement uses TRBV9 and TRBJ1-1; D is ambiguous. Trimming cost V 3 bases and J 1 base, with 13 bases left between them. The germline V gene has CDR1 SGDLS and CDR2 YYNGEE. The CDR3 covers 15 residues. The CDR3: CASSGPTATNTEAFF. The CDR3 DNA sequence: TGTGCCAGCAGCGGACCCACAGCCACGAACACTGAAGCTTTCTTT. The full variable domain, completed using reference TRBV9 and TRBJ1-1, is DSGVTQTPKHLITATGQRVTLRCSPRSGDLSVYWYQQSLDQGLQFLIQYYNGEERAKGNILERFSAQQFPDLHSELNLSSLELGDSALYFCASSGPTATNTEAFFGQGTRLTVV.

This sequence joins TRBV5-1 and TRBJ1-6; 8 bases match TRBD1. CDR1 and CDR2 from the germline V gene are SGHRS and YFSETQ. The CDR3 length is 14 residues. V dropped 4 bases and J dropped 8; count of bases not matched to a gene: 5. This CDR3 reads CASSRPGQDSPLHF. For the CDR3, the DNA is TGCGCCAGCAGCCGCCCGGGACAGGATTCACCCCTCCACTTT.